This T cell receptor beta chain was captured in a study of blood T cell repertoires in COVID-19. Trimming removed 1 base at V and 9 bases at J, with 13 bases between. Looked up from germline, CDR1 is LGHDT and CDR2 is YNNKEL (reference sequence). This CDR3 region has 14 residues. Assay: immunoSEQ multiplex PCR; the TCRdb copy retains only in-frame clones and omits some. The profile covers some 190,000 clones, with roughly 77% appearing a single time and less than 20% taken by the ten largest. The sequence was collected from a woman aged 45-65 years with acute COVID-19. Sequenced: PBMCs or T cells enriched from blood (not recorded which). The chain couples TRBV3-1 (or the pseudogene TRBV3-2) to TRBJ2-1, with D possibly being TRBD2 (6 bases). The CDR3 is CASSQGWKAGEQFF. The DNA for the CDR3 is TGTGCCAGCAGCCAAGGGTGGAAAGCGGGTGAGCAGTTCTTC.